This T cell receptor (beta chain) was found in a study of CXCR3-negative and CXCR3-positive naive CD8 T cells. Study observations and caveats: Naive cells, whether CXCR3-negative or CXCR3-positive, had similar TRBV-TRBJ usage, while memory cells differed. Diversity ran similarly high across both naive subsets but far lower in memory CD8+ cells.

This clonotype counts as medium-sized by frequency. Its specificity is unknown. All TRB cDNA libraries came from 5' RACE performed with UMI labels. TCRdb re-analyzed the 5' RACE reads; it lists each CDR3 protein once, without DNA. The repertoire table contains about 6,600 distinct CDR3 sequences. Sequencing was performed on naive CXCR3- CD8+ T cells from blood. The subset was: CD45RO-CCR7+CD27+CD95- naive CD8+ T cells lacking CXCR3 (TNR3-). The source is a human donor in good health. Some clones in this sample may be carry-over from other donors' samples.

CDR3 protein: CAWSEMNTEAFF. The chain recombines TRBV30 with TRBJ1-1. The CDR3 contains 12 residues. Germline assignment: CDR1 GTSNPN and CDR2 SVGIG (reference sequence).